These 7 T cell receptor beta chains originate from one sample sequenced in a study of human T cells and chemical hapten exposure. As to time point: patch test 3, about 24 weeks after DPC sensitization. The treatment: therapeutic diphenylcyclopropenone sensitization with weekly scalp DPC. TCRdb itself ran the RACE reads through MiXCR, one entry per CDR3 protein. The data hold about 200,000 distinct CDR3 sequences, with 24% observed a single time. Sequenced here: whole blood, sampled in connection with sensitization to the hapten diphenylcyclopropenone (DPC). The receptors were sampled from a woman aged 40 to 50 with alopecia areata. Some clones in this sample may be carry-over from other donors' samples.

This clonotype was seen a few times. The chain recombines TRBV10-3 with TRBJ2-7; 7 nucleotides agree with TRBD1. The CDR3 runs 14 residues. The germline V gene has CDR1 ENHRY and CDR2 SYGVKD. Trimming removed 6 bases from V and 2 bases from J; junction bases left unmatched: 7. Written as DNA, the CDR3 is TGTGCCATCAGCGGGACAGCCAGTACCTACGAGCAGTACTTC. Amino acid sequence: CAISGTASTYEQYF.

The chain joins TRBV4-2 to TRBJ2-7; 7 bases line up with TRBD2. Germline trimming cut 1 base from V and 2 bases from J; bases unmatched to any gene: 2. Germline V gene sequence: CDR1 LGHNA, CDR2 YNFKEQ. This CDR3 is built from 14 residues. CDR3 DNA: TGTGCCAGCAGCCAAGTGGGGGGGACCTACGAGCAGTACTTC. Its translation is CASSQVGGTYEQYF.

The genes are TRBV10-3 and TRBJ2-7; 7 bases map to TRBD1. The length of the CDR3 is 15 residues. Germline loops: CDR1 ENHRY, CDR2 SYGVKD. The junction had 9 bases not matched to a gene; V was cut back by 4 bases and J by 3 bases. CDR3 bases: TGTGCCATCAGTGGATTAGGGGGCCCTCACTACGAGCAGTACTTC. Translated: CAISGLGGPHYEQYF.

This clonotype was seen a handful of times. The V and J genes are TRBV7-3 and TRBJ2-2; the match to TRBD2 covers 8 bases. The CDR3 runs 15 residues. Trimming at V came to 5 bases and at J to 4 bases, leaving 6 bases not matched to a gene. CDR1 is SGHTA and CDR2 is FQGTGA in the germline V gene. The CDR3 loop reads CASSQSGSGTGELFF. The CDR3 coding sequence is TGTGCCAGCAGCCAAAGCGGGAGTGGCACCGGGGAGCTGTTTTTT.

This clonotype has just a few counts. The V and J genes are TRBV4-3 and TRBJ2-4; 8 nucleotides align to TRBD1. The CDR3 runs to 18 residues. Germline V CDR1 and CDR2: LGHNA, YSLEER. J lost 2 bases, V lost 4 bases, and 13 bases had no gene match. The CDR3 region is CASSRNPGQGLSKNIQYF. In nucleotides, the CDR3 is TGCGCCAGCAGCCGAAACCCAGGACAGGGCCTCTCCAAAAACATTCAGTACTTC.

The chain has TRBV6-1 and TRBJ2-7, with 11 positions matching TRBD1. The trim removed 6 bases at V and 5 bases at J, leaving 9 bases unmatched. The CDR3 is 15 residues long. Germline lookup yields CDR1 MNHNS and CDR2 SASEGT. CDR3 region: CASSRPGQGDHEQYF. The DNA of the CDR3 is TGTGCCAGCAGCCGACCGGGACAGGGGGATCACGAGCAGTACTTC.

CDR3 region: CASTSPGSHPGLFF. The CDR3 nucleotides are TGTGCCAGCACTTCCCCGGGGTCTCACCCGGGGCTGTTTTTT. This chain connects TRBV28 to TRBJ2-2; TRBD2 is a possible D gene (5 bases). V lost 7 bases to trimming and J lost 13 bases, with 22 bases between them. CDR3 length equals 14 residues. Germline assignment: CDR1 MDHEN and CDR2 SYDVKM.